This section outlines one T cell receptor beta chain sequence together with its context. The data were taken from a study of blood T cell repertoires in COVID-19. The germline gives CDR1 ENHRY, CDR2 SYGVKD. Trimming took off 4 bases at V and 3 bases at J, with 25 bases between the two ends. The CDR3 consists of 18 residues. Method: immunoSEQ multiplex PCR; TCRdb's copy keeps in-frame clones and lacks some. The sample has roughly 500,000 clones; 85% to 90% are singletons. The TCR originated in a man between 18 and 29 years old with COVID-19, enrolled during active disease. Sequencing was done on a sample of peripheral blood. This sequence joins TRBV10-3 and TRBJ2-7; a weak D match, TRBD1 (5 bases). The CDR3, as DNA: TGTGCCATCAGTGGGGCCCAGGGAACGTCTACCAAGGACTACGAGCAGTACTTC. Translated: CAISGAQGTSTKDYEQYF.